These 28 T cell receptor beta chains share one sample of origin, sequenced in a study of T cells in Graves' hyperthyroidism and ophthalmopathy. Using RNA transcripts as the source, TCR beta CDR3 regions were amplified. TCR CDR3 underwent first-round RT-PCR with the HTBI primer set. One entry per CDR3 protein results from TCRdb running MiXCR on the multiplex PCR reads. There are some 360,000 distinct CDR3 sequences in the sample; 15% to 20% occur only once, and roughly a sixth lies in the top ten. The sample taken for sequencing was blood. These receptors all come from a woman in her 40s with Graves' ophthalmopathy.

The table lists this clonotype with many counts. The CDR3 here is CAGRRGHSYEQYF. The CDR3 region has the DNA TGTGCCGGTCGACGAGGGCACTCCTACGAGCAGTACTTC. The chain employs TRBV6-2 or TRBV6-3 and TRBJ2-7; a possible D gene is TRBD2 (5 bases). Germline lookup yields CDR1 MNHEY and CDR2 SVGEGT. Trimming removed 11 bases from V and 0 bases from J, with 14 bases in between. This CDR3 has 13 amino acids.

This clonotype was seen many times. The V call is TRBV7-2, the J call TRBJ1-1; D is undetermined. This CDR3 comprises 14 residues. V gave up 1 base and J gave up 1 base, with 7 bases separating them. The V gene's germline CDR1 is SGHTA and CDR2 FQGNSA. CDR3 coding DNA: TGTGCCAGCAGCTTAGGCCCGGGGAACACTGAAGCTTTCTTT. Its protein product is CASSLGPGNTEAFF.

The V call is TRBV6-5, the J call TRBJ2-5, with D hard to call. V dropped 3 bases and J dropped 4 bases, with 12 bases sitting between them. The CDR3 spans 14 residues. Germline CDR1 and CDR2: MNHEY and SVGAGI. CDR3 in amino acids: CASSYGGARETQYF. CDR3 nucleotides: TGTGCCAGCAGTTATGGTGGCGCCAGAGAGACCCAGTACTTC.

In its sample, this clonotype was seen a few times. The chain links TRBV20-1 to TRBJ1-1; maybe TRBD1 (5 bases). Looked up from germline, CDR1 is DFQATT and CDR2 is SNEGSKA (reference sequence). V lost 3 bases and J lost 2, with 7 bases in between. The length of the CDR3 is 12 residues. In DNA, the CDR3 is TGCAGTGCTAGCAGGGCCAACACTGAAGCTTTCTTT. Its translation is CSASRANTEAFF.

This clonotype has a count of ten or more. In DNA form, the CDR3 reads TGTGCCAGCAGTAGGTCCCAAGAGACCCAGTACTTC. Its protein is CASSRSQETQYF. The gene calls are TRBV2 and TRBJ2-5; D is ambiguous. Germline V gives CDR1 SNHLY, CDR2 FYNNEI. V was cut by 5 bases and J by 1 base, with 5 bases left in between. The length of the CDR3 is 12 residues.

This clonotype has ten or more counts. V and J are TRBV28 and TRBJ2-5; TRBD1 might be the D (6 bases). Trimming cost V 2 bases and J 5 bases, with 15 bases left between them. The CDR3 consists of 15 residues. Germline assignment: CDR1 MDHEN and CDR2 SYDVKM. Here the CDR3 DNA reads TGTGCCAGCAGTTTAGTGGGGACCCAGGGGGAGACCCAGTACTTC. This gives the protein CASSLVGTQGETQYF.

In its sample, this clonotype was seen many times. The chain carries TRBV27 and TRBJ1-2; D is perhaps TRBD1 (5 bases). Germline V lookup: CDR1 MNHEY, CDR2 SMNVEV (reference sequence). Trimming cost V 7 bases and J 5 bases, with 20 bases left between them. The CDR3 is 15 residues long. CDR3 loop: CASTLRRDLMYGYTF. The CDR3 DNA reads as TGTGCCAGCACCCTTCGGAGGGACCTTATGTATGGCTACACCTTC.

This clonotype occurred many times. The chain recombines TRBV6-5 with TRBJ2-5, with D hard to call. In germline, CDR1 is MNHEY, CDR2 SVGAGI. CDR3 length equals 15 residues. The V and J ends lost 4 bases and 5 bases respectively, with 17 bases between them. The CDR3 here is CASSSLLGSQETQYF. The CDR3 DNA reads as TGTGCCAGCAGTTCCCTCCTGGGAAGCCAGGAGACCCAGTACTTC.

This chain joins TRBV13 and TRBJ2-7; TRBD2 agrees at 7 bases. Germline assignment: CDR1 PRHDT and CDR2 FYEKMQ (reference sequence). The CDR3 runs 17 residues. Unmatched junction bases numbered 15, after V lost 7 bases and J lost 0 bases. CDR3 sequence: CASKEVGGTTDSYEQYF. The CDR3 DNA reads TGTGCCAGCAAAGAGGTGGGGGGGACTACCGACTCCTACGAGCAGTACTTC.

This clonotype was seen more than once but under ten times. A much larger clone is a single base away; this may be a read error. The chain joins TRBV11-2 to TRBJ1-3; 7 nucleotides match TRBD1. V trimming: 5 bases; J trimming: 4 bases; junction bases outside the gene matches: 8. The CDR3 length is 15 residues. Germline loops: CDR1 SGHAT, CDR2 FQNNGV. The CDR3 loop is CASSLFNRGGNTIYF. The CDR3 DNA follows: TGTGCCAGCAGCCTATTCAACAGGGGCGGAAACACCATATATTTT.

This clonotype has a count of ten or more. This chain connects TRBV19 to TRBJ2-2; D call uncertain. The CDR3 sequence is 13 residues long. Germline values: CDR1 LNHDA, CDR2 SQIVND (reference sequence). The V end lost 10 bases, the J end lost 1 base, and 10 bases lay between the germline ends. In DNA, the CDR3 is TGTGCCACCGACACCGAGAACACCGGGGAGCTGTTTTTT. Its translation: CATDTENTGELFF.

This clonotype was seen ten or more times. V usage is TRBV11-1 and J usage is TRBJ2-7; 7 bases fit TRBD1. Germline V lookup: CDR1 SGHAT, CDR2 FQDESV (reference sequence). CDR3 size: 11 residues. The ends lost 8 bases at V and 4 bases at J; junction bases unmatched: 2. CDR3 residues: CASGTVYEQYF. The CDR3 coding sequence is TGTGCCAGCGGGACAGTTTACGAGCAGTACTTC.

The genes are TRBV20-1 and TRBJ2-5, with 10 positions matching TRBD1. J gave up 4 bases and V 7 bases, and 3 bases lay outside the gene matches. CDR1 DFQATT and CDR2 SNEGSKA come from the germline V gene (reference sequence). The CDR3 has 12 amino acids. The CDR3 protein is CSGTGGGETQYF. CDR3 coding DNA: TGCAGTGGGACAGGGGGTGGAGAGACCCAGTACTTC.

Many counts were recorded for this clonotype. This chain's CDR3 is CASSRSAFEQYF. In DNA, the CDR3 is TGTGCCAGCTCACGAAGTGCGTTCGAGCAGTACTTC. This rearrangement joins TRBV18 to TRBJ2-7; D ambiguous. CDR1 is KGHSH, CDR2 LQKENI, per germline. The CDR3 loop spans 12 amino acids. Trimming took 4 bases from V and 6 from J, leaving 10 bases between them.

Ten or more counts support this clonotype. The chain is built from TRBV13 and TRBJ2-2; D is uncertain. This CDR3 region has 13 residues. Trimming removed 3 bases at V and 7 bases at J, with 9 bases between. Germline V gene data show CDR1 as PRHDT and CDR2 as FYEKMQ (reference sequence). CDR3 sequence: CASSLMDLGELFF. In DNA, the CDR3 is TGTGCCAGCAGCTTGATGGATCTCGGGGAGCTGTTTTTT.

At least ten counts were recorded for this clonotype. This rearrangement joins TRBV2 to TRBJ1-1, with unresolved D. The CDR3 length is 15 residues. V dropped 3 bases and J dropped 0 bases, with 11 bases sitting between them. Germline CDR1 and CDR2: SNHLY and FYNNEI. The CDR3 nucleotides read TGTGCCAGCAGTGAGTTAGGTGTCATGAACACTGAAGCTTTCTTT. Residues: CASSELGVMNTEAFF. Drawing the rest from reference TRBV2 and TRBJ1-1, the complete variable domain is EPEVTQTPSHQVTQMGQEVILRCVPISNHLYFYWYRQILGQKVEFLVSFYNNEISEKSEIFDDQFSVERPDGSNFTLKIRSTKLEDSAMYFCASSELGVMNTEAFFGQGTRLTVV.

This clonotype was detected ten times or more. The chain recombines TRBV28 with TRBJ1-5; 9 bases are a match to TRBD1. Losses at the gene ends were 3 bases for V and 6 bases for J; bases not matched to a gene: 6. Per germline, CDR1 MDHEN and CDR2 SYDVKM. This CDR3 is 15 amino acids long. The CDR3 nucleotides are TGTGCCAGCAGTTTTGGACAGGGGTTTCGTCAGCCCCAGCATTTT. Translated: CASSFGQGFRQPQHF.

This clonotype appeared many times. J is TRBJ2-5 and V is TRBV12-3 or TRBV12-4; D possibly matches TRBD1 or TRBD2 (5 bases each). The CDR3 sequence is 12 residues long. V gave up 8 bases and J gave up 5 bases, with 12 bases separating them. CDR3 DNA sequence: TGTGCCAGCGGGACCCGAAGGGAGACCCAGTACTTC. This encodes CASGTRRETQYF.

There are many counts of this clonotype. The CDR3 coding sequence is TGTGCCAGCAGTTTATCAGTCCCGGGGAAGAACACTGAAGCTTTCTTT. Translation gives CASSLSVPGKNTEAFF. The chain uses TRBV28 and TRBJ1-1; the D is unclear. CDR3 length: 16 residues. CDR1 and CDR2 from the germline V gene are MDHEN and SYDVKM. V was trimmed by 1 base and J by 1 base, leaving 13 bases between them.

Many counts were recorded for this clonotype. The chain uses TRBV19 and TRBJ1-5; no clear D gene. Trimming stripped 7 bases from V and 7 bases from J, with 17 bases between. Germline assignment: CDR1 LNHDA and CDR2 SQIVND (reference sequence). The CDR3 sequence is 14 residues long. The CDR3 DNA reads as TGTGCCAGTACGTTTGTGGGTTTGGGCCAGCCCCAGCATTTT. Protein sequence: CASTFVGLGQPQHF.

This clonotype came up many times. V usage is TRBV27 and J usage is TRBJ1-1, with 7 nucleotides matching TRBD1. The CDR3 covers 13 residues. Germline assignment: CDR1 MNHEY and CDR2 SMNVEV (reference sequence). The junction had 6 bases not matched to a gene; V was cut back by 3 bases and J by 8 bases. Here the CDR3 DNA reads TGTGCCAGCAGTTTGACAGGGCCCGGCGAAGCTTTCTTT. Amino acids: CASSLTGPGEAFF.

This clonotype occurred many times. The chain employs TRBV6-4 and TRBJ2-6, with D possibly TRBD2 on 6 matching bases. Germline V gene sequence: CDR1 MRHNA, CDR2 SNTAGT. Trimming cost V 6 bases and J 1 base, with 13 bases left between them. The CDR3 consists of 16 residues. The CDR3 DNA is TGTGCCAGCAGCCCCGATGGGGGGTCTGGGGCCAACGTCCTGACTTTC. It is translated as CASSPDGGSGANVLTF.

This clonotype was seen at least ten times. This chain connects TRBV27 to TRBJ1-1; TRBD1 is a possible D gene (5 bases). The V gene's germline CDR1 is MNHEY and CDR2 SMNVEV (reference sequence). Trimming took 4 bases from V and 5 from J, leaving 17 bases between them. CDR3 length: 15 amino acids. The DNA for the CDR3 is TGTGCCAGCAGTTCCCGATGGGGGGTTGGGACTGAAGCTTTCTTT. Translating it yields CASSSRWGVGTEAFF.

The chain links TRBV5-1 to TRBJ1-2, with 11 bases that match TRBD1. CDR1 and CDR2 from the germline V gene are SGHRS and YFSETQ. V lost 4 bases and J lost 6; bases outside the gene matches: 2. The CDR3 spans 13 residues. The CDR3 here is CASSRDRGDGYTF. The CDR3, as DNA: TGCGCCAGCAGCAGGGACAGGGGGGATGGCTACACCTTC.

The sample holds many counts of this clonotype. This chain connects TRBV24-1 to TRBJ2-5; 9 bases are a match to TRBD2. With 6 bases clipped from V and 2 bases from J, the junction kept 12 bases outside the gene matches. In germline, CDR1 is KGHDR, CDR2 SFDVKD. The CDR3 spans 17 residues. The CDR3 region has the DNA TGTGCCACCAGTAATAGCGGGAGTGGGTCCAGTCAAGAGACCCAGTACTTC. This translates into CATSNSGSGSSQETQYF.

Notes on this clonotype: The junction departs from germline at one end; a sequencing error may be responsible. V is TRBV7-2 and J is TRBJ1-1; tentative D call: TRBD1 (5 bases). From germline, CDR1 is SGHTA and CDR2 FQGNSA. CDR3 length: 14 residues. Written as DNA, the CDR3 is TGTGCCAGCAGCCCTATCGGCAGGGCCACTGAAGGTTTCTTT. Translated: CASSPIGRATEGFF.

The genes are TRBV2 and TRBJ1-5; TRBD1 agrees at 9 bases. V was clipped by 6 bases and J by 9 bases; unmatched bases: 9. From germline, CDR1 is SNHLY and CDR2 FYNNEI. There are 14 residues in the CDR3. The CDR3 DNA reads TGTGCCAGCAGGTCCGGGACAGGGAGTTGGCCCCAGCATTTT. This encodes CASRSGTGSWPQHF. The full variable domain, completed using reference TRBV2 and TRBJ1-5, is EPEVTQTPSHQVTQMGQEVILRCVPISNHLYFYWYRQILGQKVEFLVSFYNNEISEKSEIFDDQFSVERPDGSNFTLKIRSTKLEDSAMYFCASRSGTGSWPQHFGDGTRLSIL.

This clonotype has ten or more counts. This sequence joins TRBV6-1 and TRBJ1-1, with 11 bases that match TRBD1. This CDR3 is built from 14 residues. Germline lookup yields CDR1 MNHNS and CDR2 SASEGT. V lost 7 bases and J lost 7; bases outside the gene matches: 8. The CDR3 here is CASTPDRGQGEAFF. CDR3 sequence (DNA): TGTGCCAGCACCCCGGACAGGGGGCAAGGTGAAGCTTTCTTT.